This T cell receptor (beta chain) was identified in a study of T cells in Graves' hyperthyroidism and ophthalmopathy. Findings of the study overall: A 13 V-J signature model discriminated ophthalmopathy versus stable hyperthyroidism.

There were TCR beta CDR3 regions amplified from RNA transcripts. HTBI primers were the set used in a first-round RT-PCR of the TCR CDR3. In TCRdb, the multiplex PCR reads were re-called with MiXCR into one record per CDR3 protein. This table has hundreds of thousands of distinct CDR3 sequences, 13% to 15% appearing once. This clonotype has ten or more counts. Its target is unknown. The germline V and J ends were trimmed by 6 bases and 6 bases, with 21 bases remaining between them. The CDR3 spans 16 residues. Germline CDR1 and CDR2: MNHEY and SMNVEV (reference sequence). The origin of this receptor is a young woman with Graves' hyperthyroidism. The sample comprised blood. The genes are TRBV27 and TRBJ2-1, with D possibly matching TRBD2 (6 bases). CDR3 in DNA: TGTGCCAGCAGCCCACAGCGGGCTAGCTGGGGCAATGAGCAGTTCTTC. It encodes CASSPQRASWGNEQFF.